The 22 T cell receptor beta chains below come from one sample, sequenced in a study of beta chain features in type 1 diabetes. Reverse transcription of all isolated RNA meant that expressed TCRB transcripts were sequenced. The method was immunoSEQ multiplex PCR; TCRdb's version includes in-frame clones alone and lacks a portion of them. Among roughly 290,000 clones listed, 8% were seen once. Material: central memory CD4+ T cells from blood. Receptor source: a woman between 18 and 29 years old in good health.

The chain has TRBV6-6 and TRBJ2-7, with a tentative D call TRBD2 (5 bases). Looked up from germline, CDR1 is MNHNY and CDR2 is SVGAGI (reference sequence). V was shortened by 2 bases and J by 2 bases, with 13 bases between the two germline ends. The CDR3 is 15 amino acids. This chain's CDR3 is CASSYDPSRTYEQYF. Here the CDR3 DNA reads TGTGCCAGCAGTTACGACCCTAGCCGAACCTACGAGCAGTACTTC.

The table lists this clone with a few counts. The V gene is TRBV4-2, the J gene TRBJ1-5; TRBD1 matches at 7 bases. The J segment lost 3 bases and the V segment lost 5 bases, leaving 10 bases of the junction unmatched. Germline V gene data show CDR1 as LGHNA and CDR2 as YNFKEQ. The CDR3 sequence is 16 residues long. The CDR3 sequence is CASSLFMGTDNQPQHF. The CDR3, as DNA: TGTGCCAGCAGCTTGTTCATGGGGACAGACAATCAGCCCCAGCATTTT.

V and J are TRBV20-1 and TRBJ2-5, with D unresolved. V gave up 8 bases and J gave up 7 bases, with 11 bases separating them. The CDR3 is 10 amino acids. Germline V lookup: CDR1 DFQATT, CDR2 SNEGSKA (reference sequence). The CDR3, as DNA: TGCAGTACCAATAGAGTGACCCAGTACTTC. Translation: CSTNRVTQYF.

This clone was recorded a few times. The junction differs from germline at one of its ends, possibly a read error. Other DNA sequences within the sample encode an identical CDR3. The V and J genes are TRBV9 and TRBJ2-1; the match to TRBD2 covers 11 bases. Per the germline V gene, CDR1 is SGDLS and CDR2 is YYNGEE. The CDR3 sequence is 15 residues long. The CDR3 DNA is TGCGCCAGCAGCGCCAGACTAGCGGGGTACAATGAGCAGTTCTTC. This codes for CASSARLAGYNEQFF.

The chain has TRBV11-3 and TRBJ2-7; D not resolved. The CDR3 runs 11 residues. Germline V CDR1 and CDR2: SGHNT, YENEEA. V was shortened by 2 bases and J by 4 bases, with 3 bases between the two germline ends. DNA for the CDR3: TGTGCCAGCAGCTTACTATACGAGCAGTACTTC. Translation: CASSLLYEQYF.

The chain is built from TRBV27 and TRBJ2-1; D may correspond to TRBD1 or TRBD2 (5 bases each). Germline V lookup: CDR1 MNHEY, CDR2 SMNVEV (reference sequence). This CDR3 comprises 13 residues. Trimming took 4 bases from V and 6 from J, leaving 10 bases between them. CDR3 residues: CASSSGTFNEQFF. The CDR3 DNA reads as TGTGCCAGCAGTTCGGGGACCTTCAATGAGCAGTTCTTC.

This clone appeared a few times. The genes are TRBV5-1 and TRBJ2-1, with 12 nucleotides matching TRBD2. Germline values: CDR1 SGHRS, CDR2 YFSETQ. The V and J ends lost 4 bases and 0 bases, in that order; junction bases with no gene match: 11. The length of the CDR3 is 19 residues. CDR3 amino acids: CASSPGLAGTPSSYNEQFF. CDR3 DNA: TGCGCCAGCAGCCCAGGACTAGCGGGGACCCCGAGCTCCTACAATGAGCAGTTCTTC.

There are a few counts of this clone. The rearrangement uses TRBV30 and TRBJ2-3; a possible D gene is TRBD1 (6 bases). Trimming cost V 4 bases and J 1 base, with 6 bases left between them. Germline loops: CDR1 GTSNPN, CDR2 SVGIG (reference sequence). CDR3 length equals 12 residues. The CDR3 DNA reads as TGTGCCTGGACAGGGGGCACAGATACGCAGTATTTT. It yields the protein CAWTGGTDTQYF.

The rearrangement joins TRBV7-9 to TRBJ2-5, with a possible D match to TRBD2 (6 bases). The J call could be wrong; TRBJ2-7 is a better fit for the DNA end. This CDR3 spans 13 amino acids. The germline CDR1 and CDR2 sequences are SEHNR and FQNEAQ (reference sequence). The CDR3 spells CASSLQLEGEQYF. CDR3 bases: TGTGCCAGCAGCTTGCAGCTGGAGGGCGAGCAGTACTTC.

This sequence joins TRBV5-1 and TRBJ1-3; a weak D match, TRBD1 (5 bases). The CDR3 sequence is 15 residues long. CDR1 SGHRS and CDR2 YFSETQ come from the germline V gene. Deletions cut 0 bases from V and 0 bases from J, with 7 bases between. The CDR3 loop is CASSLGDLSGNTIYF. The CDR3 bases are TGCGCCAGCAGCTTGGGGGACCTCTCTGGAAACACCATATATTTT.

This rearrangement joins TRBV20-1 to TRBJ2-7, with D unresolved. With 0 bases removed from V and 3 bases from J, the gap between germline ends came to 3 bases. This CDR3 is built from 11 residues. Germline CDR1 DFQATT, CDR2 SNEGSKA (reference sequence). The CDR3 reads CSARDLYEQYV. DNA of the CDR3: TGCAGTGCTAGAGACCTCTACGAGCAGTACGTC.

In its sample, this clone was seen once. The CDR3 sequence is CASRDLSGSNEQFF. In DNA, the CDR3 is TGTGCCAGCAGAGACCTTAGCGGGAGCAATGAGCAGTTCTTC. The V gene is TRBV2, the J gene TRBJ2-1; 9 nucleotides agree with TRBD2. The CDR3 has 14 residues. Germline-derived CDR1 and CDR2 are SNHLY and FYNNEI. Trimming cost V 6 bases and J 6 bases; bases outside gene matches: 6.

A few counts support this clone. The rearrangement uses TRBV18 and TRBJ2-7; 7 positions agree with TRBD2. Germline V gene lookup returns CDR1 KGHSH and CDR2 LQKENI. This CDR3 spans 14 amino acids. V shed 6 bases and J 0 bases; nucleotides not matched to a gene: 5. CDR3 sequence: CASSRGLDSYEQYF. The DNA for the CDR3 is TGTGCCAGCTCCCGAGGACTAGACTCCTACGAGCAGTACTTC. Filled out from reference TRBV18 and TRBJ2-7, the complete variable domain reads NAGVMQNPRHLVRRRGQEARLRCSPMKGHSHVYWYRQLPEEGLKFMVYLQKENIIDESGMPKERFSAEFPKEGPSILRIQQVVRGDSAAYFCASSRGLDSYEQYFGPGTRLTVT.

The sample holds many counts of this clone. The V call is TRBV29-1, the J call TRBJ2-5; D gene uncertain. Trimming stripped 2 bases from V and 5 bases from J, with 15 bases between. This CDR3 region has 14 residues. Germline CDR1 is SQVTM and CDR2 is ANQGSEA. The DNA for the CDR3 is TGCAGCGTTGAACTTCTGGATGGCCCGGAGACCCAGTACTTC. It translates to CSVELLDGPETQYF.

This clone turned up a few times. This chain joins TRBV4-2 and TRBJ1-2; D uncertain. The CDR3 runs to 12 residues. Germline lookup yields CDR1 LGHNA and CDR2 YNFKEQ. Trimming removed 3 bases from V and 1 base from J, with 3 bases in between. The CDR3 region has the DNA TGTGCCAGCAGCCAGAGTAACTATGGCTACACCTTC. Protein: CASSQSNYGYTF.

This chain joins TRBV6-1 and TRBJ1-1; tentatively, D is TRBD1 (6 bases). V lost 7 bases to trimming and J lost 6 bases, with 18 bases between them. The CDR3 extends over 14 amino acids. Germline values: CDR1 MNHNS, CDR2 SASEGT. CDR3 nucleotide sequence: TGTGCCAGCAAAAGCGCAGGGGTTCCATCTGAAGCTTTCTTT. Translated: CASKSAGVPSEAFF.

V and J are TRBV30 and TRBJ1-3, with D possibly being TRBD1 (5 bases). The V end lost 2 bases, the J end lost 2 bases, and 13 bases lay between the germline ends. The CDR3 sequence is 15 residues long. CDR1 is GTSNPN and CDR2 is SVGIG in the germline V gene (reference sequence). CDR3 DNA sequence: TGTGCCTGGAGTCCTTTGGGGGGACCTGGAAACACCATATATTTT. Its protein is CAWSPLGGPGNTIYF.

V usage is TRBV7-9 and J usage is TRBJ2-5, with 11 bases matching TRBD1. The CDR3 is made up of 15 amino acids. Germline lookup yields CDR1 SEHNR and CDR2 FQNEAQ (reference sequence). The V segment lost 5 bases and the J segment 3 bases; nucleotides outside the gene matches: 5. CDR3 sequence: CASSTGTGGKETQYF. The CDR3 bases are TGTGCCAGCAGCACCGGGACAGGGGGTAAAGAGACCCAGTACTTC.

The chain couples TRBV5-4 to TRBJ1-1; no definite D call. The CDR3 sequence is 13 residues long. Germline V gene data show CDR1 as SGHNT and CDR2 as YYREEE (reference sequence). V gave up 7 bases and J gave up 0 bases, with 10 bases separating them. In DNA, the CDR3 is TGTGCCAGCGGGTTCCGAATGAACACTGAAGCTTTCTTT. It codes for CASGFRMNTEAFF.

This clone was observed a handful of times. The chain has TRBV6-6 and TRBJ2-7; 11 nucleotides agree with TRBD2. This CDR3 spans 14 amino acids. The germline CDR1 and CDR2 sequences are MNHNY and SVGAGI (reference sequence). J was trimmed by 4 bases and V by 7 bases; bases with no gene match: 6. The CDR3 region has the DNA TGTGCCAGCACTCCGGGGACTAGCGGTTACGAGCAGTACTTC. As protein: CASTPGTSGYEQYF.

This clone appeared a few times. A much larger clone lies one base from this, so it may be a read error. CDR3 protein: CATYGVRPGIQYF. The CDR3 DNA follows: TGTGCCACGTACGGGGTACGCCCCGGGATTCAGTACTTC. This chain links TRBV2 with TRBJ2-4; possible D gene TRBD2, 5 bases. CDR1 and CDR2 from the germline V gene are SNHLY and FYNNEI. The CDR3 contains 13 residues. The V end was cut by 10 bases, the J end by 10 bases, with 20 bases between.

This clone was detected a few times. V and J are TRBV30 and TRBJ2-1; D is unresolved. The germline V gene encodes CDR1 GTSNPN and CDR2 SVGIG (reference sequence). This CDR3 contains 11 residues. V gave up 0 bases and J gave up 9 bases, with 6 bases separating them. The CDR3 DNA is TGTGCCTGGAGTGTAAGGACTGAGCAGTTCTTC. It specifies CAWSVRTEQFF.